This T cell receptor beta chain was observed in a study of cytomegalovirus exposure and HLA in healthy donors. General study points: Among TCR beta chains, those listed as cytomegalovirus-associated numbered around 180. After further analysis at a later stage, 16,951 TCR beta sequences were associated with HLA alleles at 0.05 false discovery rate.

Worth noting for this clone: No antigen is known for it.

PCR was performed using 60 Vbeta and 13 Jbeta primers. Per the study methods: The authors later counted 65 million to 90 million unique TCR beta chains, some 12 million of them shared. The repertoire was sequenced with immunoSEQ multiplex PCR; TCRdb's copy has only in-frame clones and lacks some. Clone size and the V and J calls come from that table; the DNA yielded D and trimming. The sample records 100,000 to 150,000 clones, 15% to 20% being singletons. The CDR3 has 16 amino acids. The trim removed 1 base at V and 8 bases at J, leaving 14 bases unmatched. Germline CDR1 SGHTS, CDR2 YDEGEE. Material: PBMCs. This chain uses TRBV5-8 with TRBJ1-2; 7 bases map to TRBD1. The receptor was isolated from a female donor in good health and CMV-seropositive. The CDR3 DNA follows: TGTGCCAGCAGCTTGCCGGAGAACAGGGGCAGAAAAGGCTACACCTTC. As protein: CASSLPENRGRKGYTF.